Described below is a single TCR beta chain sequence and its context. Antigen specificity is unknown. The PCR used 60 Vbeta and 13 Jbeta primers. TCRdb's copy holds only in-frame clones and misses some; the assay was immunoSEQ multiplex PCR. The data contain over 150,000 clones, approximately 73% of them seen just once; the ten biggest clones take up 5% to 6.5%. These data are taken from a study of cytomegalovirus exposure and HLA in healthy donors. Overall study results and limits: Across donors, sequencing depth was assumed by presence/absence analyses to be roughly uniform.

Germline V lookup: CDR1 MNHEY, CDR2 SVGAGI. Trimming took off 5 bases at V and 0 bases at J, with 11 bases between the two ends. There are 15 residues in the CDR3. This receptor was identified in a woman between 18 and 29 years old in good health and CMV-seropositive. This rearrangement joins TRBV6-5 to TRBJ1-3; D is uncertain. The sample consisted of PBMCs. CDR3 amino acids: CASSQTAYSGNTIYF. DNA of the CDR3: TGTGCCAGCAGTCAAACAGCCTACTCTGGAAACACCATATATTTT.